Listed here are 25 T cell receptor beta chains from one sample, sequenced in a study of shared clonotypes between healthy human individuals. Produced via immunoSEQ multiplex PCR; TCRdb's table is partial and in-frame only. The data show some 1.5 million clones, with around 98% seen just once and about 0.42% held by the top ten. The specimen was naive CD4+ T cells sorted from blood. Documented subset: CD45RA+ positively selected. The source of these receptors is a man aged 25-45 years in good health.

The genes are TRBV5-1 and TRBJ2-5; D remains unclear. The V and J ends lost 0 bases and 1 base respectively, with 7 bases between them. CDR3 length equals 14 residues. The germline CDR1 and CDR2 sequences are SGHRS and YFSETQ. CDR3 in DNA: TGCGCCAGCAGCTTGGGGAACCTCCAAGAGACCCAGTACTTC. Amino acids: CASSLGNLQETQYF.

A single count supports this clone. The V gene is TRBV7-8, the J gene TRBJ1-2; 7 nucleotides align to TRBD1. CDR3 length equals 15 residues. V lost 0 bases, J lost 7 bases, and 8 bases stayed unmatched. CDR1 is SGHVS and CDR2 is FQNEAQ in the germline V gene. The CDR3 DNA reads TGTGCCAGCAGCTTAGCGGTGAGGGGGCGGCTTGGCTACACCTTC. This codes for CASSLAVRGRLGYTF.

CDR3 bases: TGTGCCAGCAGTTCTAACGGGAAGGGTGGGCATGAGTACTTC. This encodes CASSSNGKGGHEYF. The chain links TRBV6-5 to TRBJ2-4; D is perhaps TRBD2 (5 bases). CDR3 length: 14 amino acids. Trimming removed 4 bases from V and 14 bases from J, with 21 bases in between. The germline CDR1 and CDR2 sequences are MNHEY and SVGAGI.

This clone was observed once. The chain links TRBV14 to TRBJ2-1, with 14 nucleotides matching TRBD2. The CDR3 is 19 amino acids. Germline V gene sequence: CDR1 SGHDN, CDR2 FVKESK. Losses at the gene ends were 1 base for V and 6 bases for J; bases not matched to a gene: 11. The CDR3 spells CASSQGESIGTSGSNEQFF. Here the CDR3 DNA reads TGTGCCAGCAGCCAAGGGGAAAGCATAGGGACTAGCGGGAGCAATGAGCAGTTCTTC.

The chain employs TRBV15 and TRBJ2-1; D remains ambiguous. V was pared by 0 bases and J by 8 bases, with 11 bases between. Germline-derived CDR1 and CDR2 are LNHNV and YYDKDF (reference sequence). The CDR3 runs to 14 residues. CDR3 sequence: CATSRDYYKDEQFF. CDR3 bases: TGTGCCACCAGCAGAGATTATTACAAAGATGAGCAGTTCTTC. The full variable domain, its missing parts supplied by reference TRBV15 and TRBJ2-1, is DAMVIQNPRYQVTQFGKPVTLSCSQTLNHNVMYWYQQKSSQAPKLLFHYYDKDFNNEADTPDNFQSRRPNTSFCFLDIRSPGLGDTAMYLCATSRDYYKDEQFFGPGTRLTVL.

The CDR3 DNA reads as TGTGCCAGCAGAGCCGGGACAGCCGTGTTTGAGCAGTACTTC. It yields the protein CASRAGTAVFEQYF. This sequence joins TRBV2 and TRBJ2-7; TRBD1 agrees at 7 bases. Germline CDR1 reads SNHLY; CDR2 reads FYNNEI. Unmatched junction bases numbered 12, after V lost 6 bases and J lost 7 bases. The CDR3 sequence is 14 residues long.

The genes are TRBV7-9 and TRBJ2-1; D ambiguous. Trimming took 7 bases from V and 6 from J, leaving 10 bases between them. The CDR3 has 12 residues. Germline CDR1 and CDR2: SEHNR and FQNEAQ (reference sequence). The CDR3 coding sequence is TGTGCCAGCAAGAACTTCCTCAATGAGCAGTTCTTC. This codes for CASKNFLNEQFF.

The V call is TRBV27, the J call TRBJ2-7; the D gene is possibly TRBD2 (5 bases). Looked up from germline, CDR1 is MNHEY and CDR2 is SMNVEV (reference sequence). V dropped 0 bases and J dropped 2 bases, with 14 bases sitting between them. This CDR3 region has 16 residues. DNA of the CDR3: TGTGCCAGCAGTTTATCGTTCCAGACACTAGCCTACGAGCAGTACTTC. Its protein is CASSLSFQTLAYEQYF.

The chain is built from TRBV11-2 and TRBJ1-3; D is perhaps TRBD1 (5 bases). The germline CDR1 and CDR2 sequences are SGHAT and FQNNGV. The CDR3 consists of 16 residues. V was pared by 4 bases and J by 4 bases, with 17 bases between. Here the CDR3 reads CASSSWGRGGGNTIYF. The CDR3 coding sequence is TGTGCCAGCAGCTCATGGGGGAGGGGAGGAGGAAACACCATATATTTT.

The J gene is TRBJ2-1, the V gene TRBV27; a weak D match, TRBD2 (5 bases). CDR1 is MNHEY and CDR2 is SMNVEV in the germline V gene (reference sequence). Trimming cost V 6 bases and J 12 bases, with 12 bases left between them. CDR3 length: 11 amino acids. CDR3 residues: CASSPGTRQFF. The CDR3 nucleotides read TGTGCCAGCAGCCCAGGCACTAGGCAGTTCTTC.

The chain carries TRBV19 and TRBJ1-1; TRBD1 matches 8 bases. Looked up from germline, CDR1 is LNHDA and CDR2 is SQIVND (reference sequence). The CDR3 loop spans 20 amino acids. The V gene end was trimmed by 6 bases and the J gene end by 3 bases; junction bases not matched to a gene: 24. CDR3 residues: CASSPGGRDFSGKGHTEAFF. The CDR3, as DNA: TGTGCCAGTAGCCCAGGGGGCAGGGACTTTTCGGGGAAAGGGCACACTGAAGCTTTCTTT.

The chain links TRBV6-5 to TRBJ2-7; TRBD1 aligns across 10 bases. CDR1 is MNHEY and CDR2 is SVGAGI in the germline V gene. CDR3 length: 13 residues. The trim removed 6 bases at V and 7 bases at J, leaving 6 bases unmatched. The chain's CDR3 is CASSRQGAREQYF. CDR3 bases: TGTGCCAGCAGCCGACAGGGGGCGAGGGAGCAGTACTTC.

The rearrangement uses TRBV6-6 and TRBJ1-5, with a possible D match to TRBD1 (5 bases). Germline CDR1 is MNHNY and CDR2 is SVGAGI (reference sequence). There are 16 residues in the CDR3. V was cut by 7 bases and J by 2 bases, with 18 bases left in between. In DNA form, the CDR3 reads TGTGCCAGCACCCCATTCGGGGGTCGCGGCAATCAGCCCCAGCATTTT. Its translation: CASTPFGGRGNQPQHF.

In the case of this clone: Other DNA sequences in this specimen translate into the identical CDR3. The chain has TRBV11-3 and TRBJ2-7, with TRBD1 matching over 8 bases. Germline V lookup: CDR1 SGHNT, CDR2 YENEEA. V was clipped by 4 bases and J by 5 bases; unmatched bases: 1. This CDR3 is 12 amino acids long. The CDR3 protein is CASSSTGDEQYF. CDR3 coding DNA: TGTGCCAGCAGCTCGACAGGGGACGAGCAGTACTTC.

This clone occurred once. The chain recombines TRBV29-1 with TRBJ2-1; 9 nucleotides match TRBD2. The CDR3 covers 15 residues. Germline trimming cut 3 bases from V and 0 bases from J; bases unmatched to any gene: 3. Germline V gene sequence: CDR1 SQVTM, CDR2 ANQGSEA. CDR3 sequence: CSVEASGNSYNEQFF. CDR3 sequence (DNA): TGCAGCGTTGAGGCTAGCGGGAACTCCTACAATGAGCAGTTCTTC.

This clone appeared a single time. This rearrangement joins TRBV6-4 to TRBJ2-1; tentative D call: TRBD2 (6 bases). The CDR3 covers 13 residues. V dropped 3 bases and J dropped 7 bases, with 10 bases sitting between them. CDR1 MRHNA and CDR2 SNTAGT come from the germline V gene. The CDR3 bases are TGTGCCAGCAGTGAACAGGCGGGGAATGAGCAGTTCTTC. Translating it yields CASSEQAGNEQFF.

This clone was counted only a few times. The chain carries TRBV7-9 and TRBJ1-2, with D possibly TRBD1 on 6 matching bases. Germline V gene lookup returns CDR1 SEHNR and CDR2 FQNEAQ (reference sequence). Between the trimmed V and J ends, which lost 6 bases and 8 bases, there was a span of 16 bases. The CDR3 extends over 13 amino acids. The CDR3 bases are TGTGCCAGCAGACCGTCAGGGGATCAAGGCTACACCTTC. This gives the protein CASRPSGDQGYTF.

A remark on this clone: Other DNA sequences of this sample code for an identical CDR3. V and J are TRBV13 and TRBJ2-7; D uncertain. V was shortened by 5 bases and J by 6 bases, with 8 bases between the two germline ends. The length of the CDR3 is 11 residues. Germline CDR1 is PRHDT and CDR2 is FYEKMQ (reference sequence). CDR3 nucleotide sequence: TGTGCCAGCAGCCAAGTCCGCGAGCAGTACTTC. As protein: CASSQVREQYF. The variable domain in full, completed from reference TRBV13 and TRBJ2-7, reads AAGVIQSPRHLIKEKRETATLKCYPIPRHDTVYWYQQGPGQDPQFLISFYEKMQSDKGSIPDRFSAQQFSDYHSELNMSSLELGDSALYFCASSQVREQYFGPGTRLTVT.

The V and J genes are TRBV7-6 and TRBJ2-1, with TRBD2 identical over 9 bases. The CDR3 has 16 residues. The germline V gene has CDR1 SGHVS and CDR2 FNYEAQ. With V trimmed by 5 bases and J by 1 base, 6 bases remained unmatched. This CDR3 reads CASSPRLAESYNEQFF. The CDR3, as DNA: TGTGCCAGCAGCCCCCGACTAGCGGAATCCTACAATGAGCAGTTCTTC.

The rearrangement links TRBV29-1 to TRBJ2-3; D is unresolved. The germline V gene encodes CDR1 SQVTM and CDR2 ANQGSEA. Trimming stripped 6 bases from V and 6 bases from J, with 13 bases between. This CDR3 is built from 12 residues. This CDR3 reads CSVHRYSDTQYF. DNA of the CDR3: TGCAGCGTGCACCGGTACTCCGATACGCAGTATTTT.

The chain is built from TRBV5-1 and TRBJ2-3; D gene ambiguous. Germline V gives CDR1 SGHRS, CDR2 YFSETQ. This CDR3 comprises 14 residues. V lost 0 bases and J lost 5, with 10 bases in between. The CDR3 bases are TGCGCCAGCAGCTTGGAACCCGCCGGAGATACGCAGTATTTT. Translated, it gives CASSLEPAGDTQYF.

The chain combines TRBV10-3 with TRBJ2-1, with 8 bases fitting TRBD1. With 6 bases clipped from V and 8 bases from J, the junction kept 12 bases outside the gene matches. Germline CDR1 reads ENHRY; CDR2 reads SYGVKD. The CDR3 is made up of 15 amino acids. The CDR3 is CAIRRTGTHFDEQFF. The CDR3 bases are TGTGCCATCAGAAGGACAGGGACCCACTTCGATGAGCAGTTCTTC.

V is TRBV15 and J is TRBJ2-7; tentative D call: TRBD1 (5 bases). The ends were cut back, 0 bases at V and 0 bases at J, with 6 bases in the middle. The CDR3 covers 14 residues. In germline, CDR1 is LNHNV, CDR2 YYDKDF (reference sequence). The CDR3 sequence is CATSREGPSYEQYF. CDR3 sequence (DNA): TGTGCCACCAGCAGAGAGGGGCCCTCCTACGAGCAGTACTTC.

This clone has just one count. CDR3 region: CASVHRPGHLYNEQFF. The CDR3 bases are TGTGCCAGCGTACACCGACCGGGACACTTGTACAATGAGCAGTTCTTC. The chain links TRBV27 to TRBJ2-1; a possible D gene is TRBD1 (6 bases). CDR3 length: 16 residues. Germline V CDR1 and CDR2: MNHEY, SMNVEV (reference sequence). V was trimmed by 8 bases and J by 4 bases, leaving 21 bases between them.

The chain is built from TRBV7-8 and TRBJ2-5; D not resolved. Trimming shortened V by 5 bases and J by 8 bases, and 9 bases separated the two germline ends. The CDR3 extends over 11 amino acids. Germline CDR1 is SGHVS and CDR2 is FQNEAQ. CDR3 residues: CASSPQVTQYF. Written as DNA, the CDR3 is TGTGCCAGCAGCCCGCAAGTTACCCAGTACTTC.